This T cell receptor (beta chain) was observed in a study of spatial heterogeneity in lung cancer (dated by TCRdb to the late 2010s). The study in broad terms: Beta-chain transcripts were consistently detected in greater numbers than alpha-chain transcripts, which likely reflected higher beta-chain transcript abundance. A strong correlation was found between TCR transcript counts in tumor regions and a T cell transcriptional module score from matched bulk RNA-seq. In the raw uncorrected reads, each unique combination of TCR and UMI appeared more than ten times on average. In non-small cell lung cancer, the study made a quantitative comparison of TCR alpha and beta repertoires among multiple tumor regions, matched nontumor lung and blood. Nonsynonymous mutation counts, determined by whole-exome sequencing of tumor tissue, were related to TCR repertoire features. At surgery, hundreds of tumor regions, approximately 64 matched nontumor lung samples and some 54 PBMC samples were TCR-sequenced for both alpha and beta chains. The paper as a whole reports these results and caveats: A correlation was observed between the number of expanded intratumoral alpha and beta TCRs and the tumor nonsynonymous mutation count. Additional single-cell paired TCR alpha and beta sequencing was considered necessary to confirm, at a functional level, the hypothesis that regional TCRs recognize regional mutations. Counts of ubiquitous and regional expanded TCRs were found to correlate with counts of ubiquitous and regional nonsynonymous mutations, respectively. TCR-seq was estimated to cover only roughly 6.8% of tumor T cells for alpha chains and around 12% for beta chains.

Counted from cysteine to phenylalanine, this CDR3 has 14 amino acids. Only CDR3 DNA remains: 42 bases, in frame from the first base. The germline V gene (reference sequence) gives CDR1 as SSHAT and CDR2 as FNYEAQ. Relative to germline, V is missing 5 bases and J is missing 0 bases, with 3 bases of the junction outside any gene match. Library prep was done by 5' RACE. This sample was sequenced with a NextSeq 500. The TCR library protocol attached a unique molecular identifier to each TCR cDNA molecule to allow correction of PCR and sequencing errors. Regarding the original processing steps: TCR identification, UMI-based error correction and CDR3 extraction were performed with Decombinator tools. Expanded TCRs were defined as those above a frequency of 2 per 1,000, corresponding to the top 1% of the tumor frequency distribution. Expanded tumor TCRs were classed as regional if statistically deemed absent (corrected P<0.05) from at least one tumor region, otherwise ubiquitous. Each repertoire was subsampled 100 times to 5,000 TCRs, after which Renyi diversity was computed with the R vegan package. CDR3 similarity networks were built from amino acid triplet string-kernel similarity, with CDR3s being connected when pairwise similarity was above 0.82. TCRdb reprocessing: public reads trimmed at Q25 with fastp, clones called with MiXCR, in-frame beta chains kept. All rows with the same CDR3 protein become a single entry with the most common DNA and genes. The authors' filters were not applied to this entry. Across this sample there are about 7,900 distinct CDR3 sequences, with under 7.5% seen only once. The ten most abundant clones make up around 17% of the sample.

The time point label, as the study defines it: sample taken at primary tumor resection. The donors were around 69 patients from the lung TRACERx cohort who had early-stage, untreated non-small cell lung cancer. For TCR sequencing, whole RNA was extracted from tumor and nontumor lung tissue, or from cryopreserved PBMC samples, and no cell sorting was done. Only patients with enough RNA available from two or more tumor regions were chosen for TCR sequencing. Tumor and adjacent nontumor lung specimens were reviewed by a lung pathologist before selection. Judged by its sample share, this clonotype qualifies as medium-sized (0.01 to 0.1%). Its target antigen remains unknown. No much larger clone is present one base from it, and per-base qualities are unavailable. This beta chain is a stray sequence in a library constructed for alpha chains; its clone size is not meaningful.

This chain is built from TRBV7-7 and TRBJ2-7, and TRBD1 aligns with 8 junction nucleotides. The sequence derives from a female donor with early-stage non-small cell lung cancer. The input for sequencing was lung tumor tissue, taken at surgery. The CDR3 in this case is CASSPTGGSYEQYF. The DNA reads as follows: TGTGCCAGCAGCCCTACAGGGGGCTCCTACGAGCAGTACTTC.